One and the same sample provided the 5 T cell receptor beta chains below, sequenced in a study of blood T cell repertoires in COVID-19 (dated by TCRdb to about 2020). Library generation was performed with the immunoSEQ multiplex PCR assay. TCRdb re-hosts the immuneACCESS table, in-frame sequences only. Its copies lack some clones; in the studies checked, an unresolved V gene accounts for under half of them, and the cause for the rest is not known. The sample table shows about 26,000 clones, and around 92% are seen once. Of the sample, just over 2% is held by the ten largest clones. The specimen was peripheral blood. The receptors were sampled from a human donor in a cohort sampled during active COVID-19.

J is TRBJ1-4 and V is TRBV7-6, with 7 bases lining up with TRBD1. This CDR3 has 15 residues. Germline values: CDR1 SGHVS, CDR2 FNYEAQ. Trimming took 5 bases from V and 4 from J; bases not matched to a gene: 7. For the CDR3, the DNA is TGTGCCAGCAGCCCCAGACAGGGTGTTAATGAAAAACTGTTTTTT. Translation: CASSPRQGVNEKLFF.

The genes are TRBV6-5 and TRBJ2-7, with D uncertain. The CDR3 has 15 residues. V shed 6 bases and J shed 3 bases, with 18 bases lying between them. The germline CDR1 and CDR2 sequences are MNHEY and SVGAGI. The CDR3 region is CASRPTFQTLYEQYF. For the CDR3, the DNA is TGTGCCAGCAGGCCCACTTTTCAAACTCTCTACGAGCAGTACTTC.

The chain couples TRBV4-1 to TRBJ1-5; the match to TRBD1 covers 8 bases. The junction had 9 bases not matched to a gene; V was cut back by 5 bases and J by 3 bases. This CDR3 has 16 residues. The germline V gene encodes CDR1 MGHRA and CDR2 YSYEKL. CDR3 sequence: CASSFNTGGVNQPQHF. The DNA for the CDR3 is TGCGCCAGCAGCTTCAATACAGGGGGTGTCAATCAGCCCCAGCATTTT.

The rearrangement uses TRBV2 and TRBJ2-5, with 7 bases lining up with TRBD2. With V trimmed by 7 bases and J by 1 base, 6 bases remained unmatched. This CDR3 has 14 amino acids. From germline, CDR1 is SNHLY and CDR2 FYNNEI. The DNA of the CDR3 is TGTGCCAGCAAAGCGACTAGCTCCCAAGAGACCCAGTACTTC. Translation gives CASKATSSQETQYF.

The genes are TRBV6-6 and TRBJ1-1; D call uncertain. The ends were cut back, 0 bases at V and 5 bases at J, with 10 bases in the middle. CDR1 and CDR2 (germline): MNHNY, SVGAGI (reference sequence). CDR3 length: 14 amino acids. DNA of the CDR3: TGTGCCAGCAGTTACTCTCGACCGGGGACTGAAGCTTTCTTT. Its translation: CASSYSRPGTEAFF.